The text below deals with one T cell receptor beta chain. This entry is derived from a study of blood T cell repertoires in COVID-19. About the research overall: The analysed material was cDNA or gDNA that came from T cells, B-cell-depleted T cells, or PBMCs.

V shed 2 bases and J 5 bases; nucleotides not matched to a gene: 2. Germline loops: CDR1 MGHRA, CDR2 YSYEKL. The CDR3 runs to 14 residues. Categorization into cohorts depended on clinical history that participants reported. Generated by immunoSEQ multiplex PCR, the TCRdb table keeps only in-frame clones and is missing some. The repertoire holds about 300,000 clones, with around nine tenths as singletons. This sequence originates from a woman in her forties who had recovered from COVID-19. This chain links TRBV4-1 with TRBJ1-2; 10 nucleotides agree with TRBD1. The specimen was PBMCs or T cells enriched from blood (not recorded which). This CDR3 reads CASSQPGQGYGYTF. CDR3 sequence (DNA): TGCGCCAGCAGCCAACCGGGACAGGGGTATGGCTACACCTTC.